A selection of T cell receptor beta chains follows, all from one sample in a study of shared clonotypes between healthy human individuals. Generated by immunoSEQ multiplex PCR, the TCRdb table keeps only in-frame clones and is missing some. This repertoire shows 2 million to 3 million clones, approximately 90% found once; its top ten account for around 0.14%. Sequencing used naive CD4+ T cells sorted from blood. All receptors derive from a man younger than 30 in good health. Each CDR3 is given with its conserved first and last residue. The order of the fields is V gene, J gene, D gene, CDR3 protein. The D gene is left open where the match is weak.

V gene: TRBV5-4; J gene: TRBJ1-1; D gene: .; CDR3 protein: CASSLGGGKLNTEAFF
V gene: TRBV5-1; J gene: TRBJ2-3; D gene: .; CDR3 protein: CASSSTPVGPSDTQYF
V gene: TRBV19; J gene: TRBJ2-5; D gene: .; CDR3 protein: CASSLRDYSETQYF
V gene: TRBV19; J gene: TRBJ2-3; D gene: TRBD2; CDR3 protein: CASSASGSLSDTQYF
V gene: TRBV7-2; J gene: TRBJ2-2; D gene: .; CDR3 protein: CASSLVVGLSPHTGELFF
V gene: TRBV4-3; J gene: TRBJ2-2; D gene: .; CDR3 protein: CASSQGGLSGELFF
V gene: TRBV5-4; J gene: TRBJ1-2; D gene: TRBD1; CDR3 protein: CASSSGTGGKNYGYTF
V gene: TRBV10-3; J gene: TRBJ1-6; D gene: .; CDR3 protein: CAISDERPNSPLHF
V gene: TRBV7-2; J gene: TRBJ1-2; D gene: .; CDR3 protein: CASSVTRDRSGSGTF
V gene: TRBV6-6; J gene: TRBJ1-2; D gene: .; CDR3 protein: CASSQSRGYTF
V gene: TRBV5-1; J gene: TRBJ2-1; D gene: TRBD1; CDR3 protein: CASSLSGTGVPNEQFF
V gene: TRBV6-1; J gene: TRBJ1-5; D gene: TRBD1; CDR3 protein: CASRRTGGGEPQHF
V gene: TRBV10-3; J gene: TRBJ2-3; D gene: TRBD1; CDR3 protein: CAISEFLGTGGRTDTQYF
V gene: TRBV5-1; J gene: TRBJ2-2; D gene: TRBD2; CDR3 protein: CASSLGSGSPGELFF
V gene: TRBV5-6; J gene: TRBJ1-3; D gene: TRBD1; CDR3 protein: CASSLRGLLNTIYF
V gene: TRBV5-1; J gene: TRBJ2-1; D gene: TRBD2; CDR3 protein: CASSLSSGVGNEQFF
V gene: TRBV6-6; J gene: TRBJ2-1; D gene: .; CDR3 protein: CASANVGLDYNEQFF
V gene: TRBV2; J gene: TRBJ1-2; D gene: .; CDR3 protein: CASSIKGQEGYTF
V gene: TRBV2; J gene: TRBJ2-2; D gene: .; CDR3 protein: CASSVSGSTGELFF
V gene: TRBV29-1; J gene: TRBJ1-2; D gene: .; CDR3 protein: CSVVRRVPGYTF
V gene: TRBV28; J gene: TRBJ2-1; D gene: .; CDR3 protein: CASSPGPSYNEQFF
V gene: TRBV2; J gene: TRBJ2-7; D gene: TRBD1; CDR3 protein: CASSYIGTAYEQYF
V gene: TRBV10-1; J gene: TRBJ2-3; D gene: .; CDR3 protein: CASSESGEDTQYF
V gene: TRBV4-1; J gene: TRBJ1-3; D gene: .; CDR3 protein: CASREVFSGNTIYF
V gene: TRBV5-1; J gene: TRBJ1-1; D gene: .; CDR3 protein: CASSSQGDTEAFF
V gene: TRBV6-6; J gene: TRBJ2-5; D gene: TRBD2; CDR3 protein: CASRGSGGKETQYF
V gene: TRBV6-1; J gene: TRBJ2-5; D gene: TRBD2; CDR3 protein: CASTEWGGRPQETQYF